The 24 T cell receptor beta chains below were found in one sample sequenced in a study of shared clonotypes between healthy human individuals. Using immunoSEQ multiplex PCR, the repertoire was profiled, and TCRdb retains in-frame clones only, with some absent. The sample shows some 1,100,000 clones, about four fifths of them seen only once. Material for sequencing was memory CD4+ T cells from PBMCs. Subset meaning: CD45RA-negative fraction. The receptor set was obtained from a young man in good health. Some clones in this sample may be carry-over from other donors' samples.

As regards this clone: The sample has other DNA sequences that encode this CDR3 too. This chain joins TRBV5-1 and TRBJ1-3; D gene ambiguous. This CDR3 has 15 amino acids. The V end was cut by 3 bases, the J end by 2 bases, with 12 bases between. CDR1 is SGHRS and CDR2 is YFSETQ in the germline V gene. CDR3 region: CASSYGLTTGNTIYF. CDR3 nucleotides: TGCGCCAGCAGCTACGGGCTGACGACTGGAAACACCATATATTTT.

On this clone: The identical CDR3 is also encoded by other nucleotide sequences in the sample. The chain couples TRBV6-5 to TRBJ1-5, with unresolved D. The germline gives CDR1 MNHEY, CDR2 SVGAGI. Trimming removed 8 bases from V and 2 bases from J, with 10 bases in between. CDR3 size: 13 residues. CDR3 DNA: TGTGCCAGCTCGAGATCCGGCAATCAGCCCCAGCATTTT. This translates into CASSRSGNQPQHF.

V is TRBV30 and J is TRBJ2-5; no firm D call. In germline, CDR1 is GTSNPN, CDR2 SVGIG (reference sequence). This CDR3 has 13 residues. V lost 0 bases and J lost 5, with 10 bases in between. The DNA of the CDR3 is TGTGCCTGGAGTGTACGGCTAGGGGAGACCCAGTACTTC. It is translated as CAWSVRLGETQYF.

The CDR3 coding sequence is TGTGCCAGCAGCCCAGGCCATCTAGTAGCTTTCTTT. The encoded protein is CASSPGHLVAFF. The V gene is TRBV11-2, the J gene TRBJ1-1; D unclear. Germline V CDR1 and CDR2: SGHAT, FQNNGV. With 5 bases removed from V and 10 bases from J, the gap between germline ends came to 14 bases. The CDR3 has 12 amino acids.

The gene calls are TRBV6-1 and TRBJ2-7, with unresolved D. The V and J ends lost 8 bases and 2 bases respectively, with 13 bases between them. This CDR3 contains 13 residues. Germline-derived CDR1 and CDR2 are MNHNS and SASEGT. CDR3 in DNA: TGTGCCAGCCGGGCGTTAGTGCCCTACGAGCAGTACTTC. This gives the protein CASRALVPYEQYF.

This clone appeared a few times. At the DNA level, this CDR3 is encoded by other sequences in the same sample as well. The chain combines TRBV1 with TRBJ2-7; TRBD2, as called in the table, went unchecked against the DNA. TRBV1 is a documented pseudogene. The CDR3 runs to 12 residues. The CDR3 loop is CTSSQDTYEQYF. The CDR3 region has the DNA TGCACCAGCAGCCAAGATACTTACGAGCAGTACTTC.

The chain uses TRBV5-1 and TRBJ2-2; 9 nucleotides match TRBD2. CDR1 is SGHRS and CDR2 is YFSETQ in the germline V gene. The ends lost 4 bases at V and 4 bases at J; junction bases unmatched: 8. The CDR3 spans 16 residues. CDR3: CASSQPAGGSTGELFF. The CDR3 DNA follows: TGCGCCAGCAGCCAACCAGCGGGGGGATCCACCGGGGAGCTGTTTTTT.

The chain couples TRBV9 to TRBJ2-3; 8 bases align to TRBD1. The V gene's germline CDR1 is SGDLS and CDR2 YYNGEE. There are 16 residues in the CDR3. J gave up 6 bases and V 0 bases, and 9 bases lay outside the gene matches. CDR3 sequence (DNA): TGTGCCAGCAGCGTAGGGGCCTCAGGGGGCCTCGATACGCAGTATTTT. Its translation is CASSVGASGGLDTQYF.

The rearrangement links TRBV5-1 to TRBJ1-1; no clear D. Germline assignment: CDR1 SGHRS and CDR2 YFSETQ. Trimming removed 4 bases from V and 0 bases from J, with 16 bases in between. The CDR3 totals 16 residues. DNA of the CDR3: TGCGCCAGCAGCACCGCCACGGGCGCCATGAACACTGAAGCTTTCTTT. It translates to CASSTATGAMNTEAFF.

The V call is TRBV7-9, the J call TRBJ2-7; 7 nucleotides align to TRBD1. Looked up from germline, CDR1 is SEHNR and CDR2 is FQNEAQ (reference sequence). This CDR3 region has 14 residues. The trim removed 6 bases at V and 0 bases at J, leaving 5 bases unmatched. CDR3 sequence (DNA): TGTGCCAGCAGAACGGACAGGAACTCCTACGAGCAGTACTTC. The encoded protein is CASRTDRNSYEQYF.

This clone turned up a few times. The J gene is TRBJ2-1, the V gene TRBV4-2; D not certain. The CDR3 length is 13 residues. Germline CDR1 is LGHNA and CDR2 is YNFKEQ. V was trimmed by 4 bases and J by 4 bases, leaving 8 bases between them. The CDR3 protein is CASSPGVYNEQFF. The CDR3 DNA reads TGTGCCAGCAGCCCAGGAGTATACAATGAGCAGTTCTTC.

The V gene is TRBV5-1, the J gene TRBJ2-3; 8 bases are shared with TRBD2. The CDR3 spans 17 residues. Germline V gene lookup returns CDR1 SGHRS and CDR2 YFSETQ. Trimming at V came to 3 bases and at J to 6 bases, leaving 15 bases not matched to a gene. CDR3 DNA: TGCGCCAGCAGCTCGGGGTCCCCTGCGGGAGGACGCGATACGCAGTATTTT. As protein: CASSSGSPAGGRDTQYF. The variable domain in full, with the rest retrieved from reference TRBV5-1 and TRBJ2-3, is KAGVTQTPRYLIKTRGQQVTLSCSPISGHRSVSWYQQTPGQGLQFLFEYFSETQRNKGNFPGRFSGRQFSNSRSEMNVSTLELGDSALYLCASSSGSPAGGRDTQYFGPGTRLTVL.

In its sample, this clone was seen a few times. V and J are TRBV27 and TRBJ2-3; D gene ambiguous. Trimming removed 4 bases at V and 8 bases at J, with 19 bases between. The CDR3 totals 15 residues. Germline V gives CDR1 MNHEY, CDR2 SMNVEV (reference sequence). The CDR3 region has the DNA TGTGCCAGCAGTTCTCCCTATAGGAGTCTGGGTACGCAGTATTTT. Translated: CASSSPYRSLGTQYF.

This chain links TRBV5-1 with TRBJ2-1, with no clear D. The V gene lost 0 bases and the J gene lost 0 bases, with 16 bases spanning the gap. The germline gives CDR1 SGHRS, CDR2 YFSETQ. The CDR3 has 18 amino acids. Here the CDR3 reads CASSLGRTSVGSYNEQFF. The CDR3, as DNA: TGCGCCAGCAGCTTGGGACGGACCAGCGTCGGCTCCTACAATGAGCAGTTCTTC.

The gene calls are TRBV18 and TRBJ1-1; perhaps TRBD1 as D (5 bases). The V and J ends lost 7 bases and 3 bases respectively, with 12 bases between them. Germline V CDR1 and CDR2: KGHSH, LQKENI. The CDR3 loop spans 13 amino acids. CDR3 residues: CASCRGGDTEAFF. The CDR3 DNA reads as TGTGCCAGCTGCCGGGGAGGGGACACTGAAGCTTTCTTT.

This clone was observed once. The CDR3 spells CASSLPRDRGPSGEQYF. CDR3 DNA sequence: TGTGCCAGCAGTCTCCCCCGGGACAGGGGGCCCTCGGGCGAGCAGTACTTC. The gene calls are TRBV27 and TRBJ2-7; TRBD1 agrees at 12 bases. Trimming removed 5 bases from V and 6 bases from J; junction bases left unmatched: 14. Germline assignment: CDR1 MNHEY and CDR2 SMNVEV (reference sequence). The CDR3 runs 17 residues.

The genes are TRBV7-3 and TRBJ2-1; D possibly corresponds to TRBD1 (5 bases). The length of the CDR3 is 13 residues. Germline lookup yields CDR1 SGHTA and CDR2 FQGTGA. V lost 4 bases to trimming and J lost 3 bases, with 7 bases between them. CDR3 sequence reads: CASSWGRYNEQFF. The CDR3 DNA reads as TGTGCCAGCAGCTGGGGCCGCTACAATGAGCAGTTCTTC.

The rearrangement links TRBV5-6 to TRBJ2-1; a weak D match, TRBD1 (6 bases). Germline loops: CDR1 SGHDT, CDR2 YYEEEE. V was clipped by 3 bases and J by 2 bases, with 12 bases between them. The CDR3 is 15 amino acids. The CDR3 loop reads CASSSQGLAYNEQFF. CDR3 coding DNA: TGTGCCAGCAGCTCCCAGGGGCTCGCCTACAATGAGCAGTTCTTC.

J is TRBJ1-5 and V is TRBV27; possible D gene TRBD1, 6 bases. The germline V gene has CDR1 MNHEY and CDR2 SMNVEV (reference sequence). V shed 8 bases and J shed 6 bases, with 14 bases lying between them. The CDR3 is 13 amino acids. The CDR3 DNA reads as TGTGCCAGCGCCTTTCGGGGGGCTCAGCCCCAGCATTTT. It encodes CASAFRGAQPQHF.

This clone was detected ten times or more. The chain joins TRBV5-1 to TRBJ2-1; D may be TRBD1 (6 bases). The CDR3 loop spans 15 amino acids. V lost 0 bases, J lost 9 bases, and 16 bases lay in between. CDR1 SGHRS and CDR2 YFSETQ come from the germline V gene. CDR3 DNA sequence: TGCGCCAGCAGCTTGGTTGGGCTCCTCAGGGGTGAGCAGTTCTTC. Its translation: CASSLVGLLRGEQFF.

The chain employs TRBV10-3 and TRBJ1-5; 7 bases fit TRBD1. The CDR3 spans 13 residues. Germline CDR1 is ENHRY and CDR2 is SYGVKD. V was clipped by 6 bases and J by 5 bases; unmatched bases: 4. CDR3 residues: CAIRPDRDQPQHF. The CDR3 nucleotides read TGTGCCATCAGGCCCGACAGGGATCAGCCCCAGCATTTT.

This clone has just one count. The CDR3 DNA sequence: TGTGCCAGCGCGGGCATTCGGTCCAGCGGGAGTACGGGGGAGCTGTTTTTT. It is translated as CASAGIRSSGSTGELFF. The J gene is TRBJ2-2, the V gene TRBV27; 8 bases align to TRBD2. Germline assignment: CDR1 MNHEY and CDR2 SMNVEV (reference sequence). With V trimmed by 8 bases and J by 8 bases, 19 bases remained unmatched. This CDR3 is 17 amino acids long.

V usage is TRBV28 and J usage is TRBJ2-3; D remains unclear. Looked up from germline, CDR1 is MDHEN and CDR2 is SYDVKM. V gave up 5 bases and J gave up 2 bases, with 11 bases separating them. This CDR3 is built from 14 residues. This chain's CDR3 is CASSTTRNTDTQYF. The CDR3 DNA sequence: TGTGCCAGCAGTACCACTCGAAACACAGATACGCAGTATTTT.

V gene TRBV7-2 combines with J gene TRBJ2-7; unclear D gene. The V end was cut by 7 bases, the J end by 7 bases, with 11 bases between. The CDR3 is 11 amino acids. Per the germline V gene, CDR1 is SGHTA and CDR2 is FQGNSA. In nucleotides, the CDR3 is TGTGCCAGCAACACCGTTGGGGAGCAGTACTTC. Translation: CASNTVGEQYF.